The entry below gives a single T cell receptor beta chain sequence along with its context. The antigen remains unidentified. These data come from a study of OX40 agonist ivuxolimab in advanced cancers. The wider study: Treatment of patients was with ivuxolimab, an agonistic anti-OX40 (CD134) antibody.

Notes on the study in general: Among patients with partial responses at 0.1-3.0 mg/kg, clonal expansion was among the lowest.

Assay: immunoSEQ multiplex PCR; the TCRdb copy retains only in-frame clones and omits some. Here the sample spans about 47,000 clones, around 88% being singletons. The receptor was isolated from an adult with an advanced solid tumor such as melanoma, head and neck, liver or kidney cancer. This specimen was CD4+ or CD8+ T cells sorted from blood, taken in a trial of the OX40 agonist ivuxolimab.

The CDR3 nucleotides read TGTGCCAGCACCAAAGACAGGGTCCCCTCACCCCTCCACTTT. Translated, it gives CASTKDRVPSPLHF. This chain uses TRBV2 with TRBJ1-6; 7 bases line up with TRBD1. Germline CDR1 is SNHLY and CDR2 is FYNNEI. The CDR3 runs to 14 residues. The J segment lost 10 bases and the V segment lost 7 bases, leaving 10 bases of the junction unmatched.